These 20 T cell receptor beta chains were sequenced from one sample in a study of T cell responses to AZD1222 COVID-19 vaccine. Assay: immunoSEQ multiplex PCR; the TCRdb copy retains only in-frame clones and omits some. The repertoire includes 100,000 to 150,000 clones, around 84% of them detected once, and about 28% sits in the top ten. The source was peripheral blood, collected 28 days after the second AZD1222 dose. The receptors here all came from an adult who received the AZD1222 COVID-19 vaccine.

V and J are TRBV25-1 and TRBJ1-1, with a tentative D call TRBD1 (5 bases). The CDR3 contains 14 residues. With 9 bases removed from V and 0 bases from J, the gap between germline ends came to 14 bases. The V gene's germline CDR1 is MGHDK and CDR2 SYGVNS. The CDR3 nucleotides read TGTGCCAGTTCGTTAGGACATATGAACACTGAAGCTTTCTTT. Residues: CASSLGHMNTEAFF.

Of note for this clone: This may be a read error: a much more frequent sequence differs by one nucleotide. The rearrangement joins TRBV7-2 to TRBJ1-6; TRBD1 matches 8 bases. Per the germline V gene, CDR1 is SGHTA and CDR2 is FQGNSA. V lost 6 bases to trimming and J lost 7 bases; unmatched junction nucleotides: 2. The CDR3 contains 13 residues. The CDR3 spells CASSRDRNSPLHF. The CDR3 DNA is TGTGCCAGCAGTAGGGACAGGAATTCACCCCTCCACTTT.

V usage is TRBV7-8 and J usage is TRBJ1-2; D possibly corresponds to TRBD1 (6 bases). Germline V CDR1 and CDR2: SGHVS, FQNEAQ. With 2 bases removed from V and 4 bases from J, the gap between germline ends came to 14 bases. CDR3 length: 15 amino acids. CDR3 sequence: CASSLTTGQGYGYTF. DNA of the CDR3: TGTGCCAGCAGCTTAACTACAGGGCAGGGCTATGGCTACACCTTC.

To note about this clone: One end of the junction fails to match germline, which may point to a read error. The V and J genes are TRBV18 and TRBJ2-7, with a weak D call TRBD1 (5 bases). CDR3 length: 14 amino acids. The V gene's germline CDR1 is KGHSH and CDR2 LQKENI. In DNA form, the CDR3 reads TGTGCCAGCTCACTCCGCCAGGGCTTCTACGAACAGTACTTC. Amino acid sequence: CASSLRQGFYEQYF. Using reference TRBV18 and TRBJ2-7 for the parts outside the CDR3, the full variable domain is NAGVMQNPRHLVRRRGQEARLRCSPMKGHSHVYWYRQLPEEGLKFMVYLQKENIIDESGMPKERFSAEFPKEGPSILRIQQVVRGDSAAYFCASSLRQGFYEQYFGPGTRLTVT.

The chain has TRBV9 and TRBJ1-3, with no clear D. Germline-derived CDR1 and CDR2 are SGDLS and YYNGEE. CDR3 length equals 13 residues. V lost 7 bases, J lost 0 bases, and 8 bases lay in between. In DNA, the CDR3 is TGTGCCAGCGGTTCGGACTCTGGAAACACCATATATTTT. Its protein is CASGSDSGNTIYF.

The chain is built from TRBV25-1 and TRBJ1-1; D remains unclear. CDR3 length: 15 residues. V lost 3 bases and J lost 2, with 13 bases in between. Germline CDR1 and CDR2: MGHDK and SYGVNS. In DNA form, the CDR3 reads TGTGCCAGCAGTGACCCGGGCAGCGGAAACACTGAAGCTTTCTTT. Translation gives CASSDPGSGNTEAFF.

This clone has a single count. The chain has TRBV7-3 and TRBJ1-6, with TRBD1 as a possible D gene (6 bases). The germline gives CDR1 SGHTA, CDR2 FQGTGA. Trimming took 5 bases from V and 6 from J, leaving 14 bases between them. There are 15 residues in the CDR3. CDR3: CASSRTGTPNSPLHF. DNA for the CDR3: TGTGCCAGCAGCCGTACAGGGACTCCTAATTCACCCCTCCACTTT.

CDR3 protein: CASSEGGYGYTF. As DNA, the CDR3 is TGTGCCAGCAGCGAAGGGGGCTATGGCTACACCTTC. The chain couples TRBV28 to TRBJ1-2, with D possibly being TRBD1 (6 bases). Trimming cost V 6 bases and J 4 bases, with 9 bases left between them. The CDR3 has 12 amino acids. Per the germline V gene, CDR1 is MDHEN and CDR2 is SYDVKM.

Here the CDR3 DNA reads TGTGCCAGCAGCCCGGGGGTCGGCTCCTACAATGAGCAGTTCTTC. Its translation: CASSPGVGSYNEQFF. The chain couples TRBV11-2 to TRBJ2-1; tentative D call: TRBD2 (6 bases). The germline V gene has CDR1 SGHAT and CDR2 FQNNGV. The CDR3 runs 15 residues. The ends were cut back, 5 bases at V and 0 bases at J, with 11 bases in the middle. Together with reference TRBV11-2 and TRBJ2-1, the CDR3 gives the full variable domain: EAGVAQSPRYKIIEKRQSVAFWCNPISGHATLYWYQQILGQGPKLLIQFQNNGVVDDSQLPKDRFSAERLKGVDSTLKIQPAKLEDSAVYLCASSPGVGSYNEQFFGPGTRLTVL.

The rearrangement links TRBV7-9 to TRBJ1-1, with D possibly matching TRBD1 (5 bases). This CDR3 is built from 14 residues. Germline CDR1 is SEHNR and CDR2 is FQNEAQ (reference sequence). Trimming stripped 5 bases from V and 0 bases from J, with 10 bases between. CDR3 coding DNA: TGTGCCAGCAGCACGACAGTAATGAACACTGAAGCTTTCTTT. Translated: CASSTTVMNTEAFF.

J is TRBJ2-6 and V is TRBV4-3; D remains ambiguous. There are 18 residues in the CDR3. From germline, CDR1 is LGHNA and CDR2 YSLEER. V lost 1 base, J lost 0 bases, and 13 bases lay in between. The CDR3 DNA sequence: TGCGCCAGCAGCCAAGTTTTCGATGTTCTCTCTGGGGCCAACGTCCTGACTTTC. Protein sequence: CASSQVFDVLSGANVLTF.

The rearrangement joins TRBV6-5 to TRBJ1-2, with D perhaps matching TRBD1 (6 bases). Trimming shortened V by 2 bases and J by 6 bases, and 16 bases separated the two germline ends. Germline V gives CDR1 MNHEY, CDR2 SVGAGI. There are 15 residues in the CDR3. The CDR3 sequence: CASSYTTTGANGYTF. The DNA for the CDR3 is TGTGCCAGCAGTTACACCACGACAGGTGCCAATGGCTACACCTTC.

The rearrangement joins TRBV6-2 or TRBV6-3 to TRBJ1-2, with 7 bases identical to TRBD1. CDR1 and CDR2 (germline): MNHEY, SVGEGT. The V gene end was trimmed by 2 bases and the J gene end by 4 bases; junction bases not matched to a gene: 7. This CDR3 contains 15 residues. DNA for the CDR3: TGTGCCAGCAGTTACAATTACAGGGGAGGCTATGGCTACACCTTC. Translating it yields CASSYNYRGGYGYTF.

This chain joins TRBV2 and TRBJ1-4; D gene ambiguous. The CDR3 sequence is 12 residues long. Trimming shortened V by 6 bases and J by 6 bases, and 8 bases separated the two germline ends. CDR1 SNHLY and CDR2 FYNNEI come from the germline V gene. This CDR3 is CASRQYDEKLFF. DNA for the CDR3: TGTGCCAGCAGGCAGTATGATGAAAAACTGTTTTTT.

The chain has TRBV18 and TRBJ2-1; 7 bases match TRBD1. V shed 6 bases, J shed 0 bases, and the junction held 14 bases outside the gene matches. Germline V CDR1 and CDR2: KGHSH, LQKENI. CDR3 length equals 18 residues. The DNA of the CDR3 is TGTGCCAGCTCCCATGGGGGACAGTTTTCGAGCTCCTACAATGAGCAGTTCTTC. It translates to CASSHGGQFSSSYNEQFF.

This clone was found a few times. The chain carries TRBV5-1 and TRBJ1-1; D gene uncertain. The V end lost 2 bases, the J end lost 4 bases, and 18 bases lay between the germline ends. Germline V gene sequence: CDR1 SGHRS, CDR2 YFSETQ. The CDR3 runs 16 residues. This CDR3 is CASSFEEPEASTEAFF. The CDR3 bases are TGCGCCAGCAGCTTTGAGGAACCCGAGGCGAGCACTGAAGCTTTCTTT.

The chain employs TRBV28 and TRBJ1-3; TRBD1 might be the D (5 bases). The V end was cut by 5 bases, the J end by 3 bases, with 17 bases between. CDR1 is MDHEN, CDR2 SYDVKM, per germline. This CDR3 is 16 amino acids long. CDR3 DNA: TGTGCCAGCAGTCCCACCGGCAGGGCTGTTGGAAACACCATATATTTT. Encoded protein: CASSPTGRAVGNTIYF.

The chain couples TRBV18 to TRBJ2-7; 8 positions agree with TRBD1. With 1 base clipped from V and 2 bases from J, the junction kept 1 base outside the gene matches. The CDR3 spans 14 residues. CDR1 KGHSH and CDR2 LQKENI come from the germline V gene. In DNA, the CDR3 is TGTGCCAGCTCACCACTACAGGGGGCCTACGAGCAGTACTTC. Translated: CASSPLQGAYEQYF.

This clone has only one observation. The chain couples TRBV3-1 (or the pseudogene TRBV3-2) to TRBJ1-6, with D hard to call. The CDR3 is 15 amino acids. Per the germline V gene, CDR1 is LGHDT and CDR2 is YNNKEL (reference sequence). Trimming took 4 bases from V and 10 from J, leaving 17 bases between them. CDR3 DNA sequence: TGTGCCAGCAGCCCGATCGTGTTTGGGAGCTCACCCCTCCACTTT. Its protein is CASSPIVFGSSPLHF.

This chain connects TRBV28 to TRBJ1-2; D call uncertain. The CDR3 sequence is 13 residues long. V was cut by 6 bases and J by 6 bases, with 14 bases left in between. Germline V gene lookup returns CDR1 MDHEN and CDR2 SYDVKM. CDR3 protein: CASSRPGRDGYTF. DNA of the CDR3: TGTGCCAGCAGCCGGCCTGGGAGGGATGGCTACACCTTC.